The clone carrying this T cell receptor beta chain has only one observation. The data belong to a study of blood T cell repertoires in COVID-19. V trimming: 1 base; J trimming: 8 bases; junction bases outside the gene matches: 4. Germline V gives CDR1 SGHDT, CDR2 YYEEEE. This CDR3 spans 14 amino acids. Seattle cases were enrolled at active infection and followed longitudinally. Original processing notes: Scientists estimated how many nucleated cells there were by amplifying reference gene primers. Profiling relied on immunoSEQ multiplex PCR, and the TCRdb table lists in-frame clones only, not all of them. That table supplies the V and J calls and clone size; D and trimming were determined from the DNA. The repertoire has around 480,000 clones, 88% of them found once; the top ten carry over 10%.

This rearrangement joins TRBV5-6 to TRBJ1-4; 8 bases map to TRBD1. The sample taken for sequencing was peripheral blood. This TCR came from a woman in her fifties or sixties with COVID-19, enrolled during active disease. The CDR3 sequence: CASSLSGTGEKLFF. The CDR3, as DNA: TGTGCCAGCAGCTTGTCCGGGACAGGAGAAAAACTGTTTTTT. The full variable domain, in which reference TRBV5-6 and TRBJ1-4 provide the parts outside the CDR3, is DAGVTQSPTHLIKTRGQQVTLRCSPKSGHDTVSWYQQALGQGPQFIFQYYEEEERQRGNFPDRFSGHQFPNYSSELNVNALLLGDSALYLCASSLSGTGEKLFFGSGTQLSVL.